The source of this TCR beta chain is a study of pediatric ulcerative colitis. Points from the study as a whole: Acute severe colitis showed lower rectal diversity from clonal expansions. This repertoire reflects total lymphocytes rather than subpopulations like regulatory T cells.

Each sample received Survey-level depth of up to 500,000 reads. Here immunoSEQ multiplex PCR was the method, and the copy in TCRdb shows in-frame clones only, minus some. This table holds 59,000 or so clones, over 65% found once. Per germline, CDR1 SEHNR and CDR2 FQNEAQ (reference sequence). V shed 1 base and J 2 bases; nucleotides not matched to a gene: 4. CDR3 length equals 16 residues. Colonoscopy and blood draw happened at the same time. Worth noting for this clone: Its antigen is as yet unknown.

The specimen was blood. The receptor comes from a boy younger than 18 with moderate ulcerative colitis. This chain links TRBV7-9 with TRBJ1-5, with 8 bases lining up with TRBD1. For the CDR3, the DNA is TGTGCCAGCAGCTTAGGTACAGGGGGGGGCAATCAGCCCCAGCATTTT. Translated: CASSLGTGGGNQPQHF.